This T cell receptor beta chain derives from a study of OX40 agonist ivuxolimab in advanced cancers. Study-level information: Dose-escalation cases comprised hepatocellular carcinoma, melanoma, renal cell or head and neck cancer.

Data came from immunoSEQ multiplex PCR; TCRdb stores just in-frame clones and leaves some out. The table has tens of thousands of clones, 94% seen once. CDR3 length: 17 residues. V was clipped by 0 bases and J by 3 bases; unmatched bases: 4. Germline V lookup: CDR1 MNHNS, CDR2 SASEGT. This TCR was recovered from an adult with an advanced solid tumor such as melanoma, head and neck, liver or kidney cancer. The chain carries TRBV6-1 and TRBJ1-6; TRBD1 agrees at 8 bases. The sequencing used CD4+ or CD8+ T cells sorted from blood, collected in a trial of the OX40 agonist ivuxolimab. This CDR3 reads CASSEARDRSYNSPLHF. In DNA form, the CDR3 reads TGTGCCAGCAGTGAAGCGAGGGACAGGAGCTATAATTCACCCCTCCACTTT.